This is a list of T cell receptor beta chains from one sample in a study of T-cell memory formation after mild COVID-19. In TCRdb, the 5' RACE reads were re-called with MiXCR into one record per CDR3 protein. The sample records 300,000 to 400,000 distinct CDR3 sequences, approximately 15% being singletons. Sequencing input: PBMCs or a T cell subset sorted from them (not recorded which). All receptors derive from a young man who had mild COVID-19 (a few samples of this study predate the infection). Cell type and time point are not known. The CDR3 runs from the conserved cysteine through the conserved F or W. The D gene is left open where the match is weak. Some rows mark clone size as missing; the rest say once, few, many or name a class of expanded clone.

>16|few|TRBJ2-2|TRBD2|TRBV7-3
TGTGCCAGCAGTCCGAGCGGGGGCTGGAACACCGGGGAGCTGTTTTTT
CASSPSGGWNTGELFF
>18|few|TRBJ2-2|TRBD2|TRBV5-1
TGCGCCAGCAGCCCGAACCCAGCGGGGGGACTGTCCACCGGGGAGCTGTTTTTT
CASSPNPAGGLSTGELFF
>15|few|TRBJ2-5|TRBD1|TRBV4-2
TGTGCCAGCAGCCAAGGAGGGGGCCGTTTGGAGACCCAGTACTTC
CASSQGGGRLETQYF
>14|many|TRBJ2-1|.|TRBV7-2
TGTGCCAGCAGCCAGGCAGGGATTAACAATGAGCAGTTCTTC
CASSQAGINNEQFF
>15|many|TRBJ2-3|.|TRBV5-1
TGCGCCAGCAGCTTGGGACTACGTACATTAGATACGCAGTATTTT
CASSLGLRTLDTQYF
>13|few|TRBJ2-1|.|TRBV12-3/TRBV12-4
TGTGCCAGCAGTTTCTCAAGAAGGGGTGAGCAGTTCTTC
CASSFSRRGEQFF
>14|.|TRBJ2-3|.|TRBV30
TGTGCCTGGAGCGGAGGGGTCTGGCCAGATACGCAGTATTTT
CAWSGGVWPDTQYF
>15|.|TRBJ2-1|TRBD2|TRBV7-2
TGTGCCAGCAGCGCAGGGCTAGCGGGAGCCAATGAGCAGTTCTTC
CASSAGLAGANEQFF
>17|few|TRBJ2-3|.|TRBV10-3
TGTGCCATCAGTGAGTGGCAGCGCCACTCCCCTGATGGTACGCAGTATTTT
CAISEWQRHSPDGTQYF
>16|few|TRBJ2-1|TRBD1|TRBV6-5
TGTGCCAGCAGTCGTCCCGGGACAGGTAACTACAATGAGCAGTTCTTC
CASSRPGTGNYNEQFF
>14|few|TRBJ2-3|.|TRBV20-1
TGCAGCCCACTCCTAGGGGGGTCCACAGATACGCAGTATTTT
CSPLLGGSTDTQYF
>18|.|TRBJ2-7|TRBD2|TRBV5-3
TGTGCCAGAAGCTTAGCGGTCGGGACTAGCGGGGAATCCTACGAGCAGTACTTC
CARSLAVGTSGESYEQYF
>15|few|TRBJ2-1|TRBD2|TRBV12-3/TRBV12-4
TGTGCCAGCAGTGCCCGTAGCGGGGGGGCCGGTGAGCAGTTCTTC
CASSARSGGAGEQFF
>13|.|TRBJ1-2|.|TRBV11-2
TGTGCCAGCAGCTTGACGGCCCGTTATGGCTACACCTTC
CASSLTARYGYTF
>14|few|TRBJ2-2|.|TRBV4-3
TGCGCCAGCAGCCAAGAAATGGGAGCCGGGGAGCTGTTTTTT
CASSQEMGAGELFF
>15|few|TRBJ2-2|TRBD1|TRBV6-5
TGTGCCAGCAGTTACTCTCCACAGGGGGCCTGGGAGCTGTTTTTT
CASSYSPQGAWELFF
>17|few|TRBJ2-5|.|TRBV14
TGTGCCAGCAGCCAAGATATAGTCGGAAGGAGATTAGAGACCCAGTACTTC
CASSQDIVGRRLETQYF
>14|few|TRBJ2-7|TRBD1|TRBV6-5
TGTGCCAGCAGTTACTCGTACAGGGGGTACGAGCAGTACTTC
CASSYSYRGYEQYF
>15|few|TRBJ2-3|TRBD2|TRBV4-1
TGCGCCAGCAGCCAGGGACTAGCGGGGGCAGATACGCAGTATTTT
CASSQGLAGADTQYF
>17|.|TRBJ1-2|.|TRBV7-2
TGTGCCAGCAGCCATCTCGGACTTTCCCAGCTGGGCTATGGCTACACCTTC
CASSHLGLSQLGYGYTF
>14|many|TRBJ1-1|.|TRBV4-1
TGCGCCAGCAGCCAAGACAGAGTGAACACTGAAGCTTTCTTT
CASSQDRVNTEAFF
>13|once|TRBJ2-2|.|TRBV28
TGTGCCAGCTGCACCATGACCCCCGGGGAGCTGTTTTTT
CASCTMTPGELFF
>16|.|TRBJ1-1|.|TRBV18
TGTGCCAGCTCACCACCGAGTGGGGGATTCAACACTGAAGCTTTCTTT
CASSPPSGGFNTEAFF
>15|.|TRBJ1-1|TRBD1|TRBV20-1
TGCAGTGCTAGAGCTTCGACAGGGCGGGACACTGAAGCTTTCTTT
CSARASTGRDTEAFF
>12|many|TRBJ1-1|.|TRBV5-4
TGTGCCAGCAGCTCGGCGAACACTGAAGCTTTCTTT
CASSSANTEAFF
>15|.|TRBJ2-5|.|TRBV4-1
TGCGCCAGCAGCCAAGTATGGGAACCCCCAGAGACCCAGTACTTC
CASSQVWEPPETQYF
>13|many|TRBJ1-1|.|TRBV11-3
TGTGCCAGCAGCTTACGGCGAGGGACTGAAGCTTTCTTT
CASSLRRGTEAFF
>14|few|TRBJ2-1|.|TRBV7-9
TGTGCCAGCAGTCACCCCGGAAATTACAATGAGCAGTTCTTC
CASSHPGNYNEQFF
>15|.|TRBJ1-5|.|TRBV6-6
TGTGCCAGCAGTTACTCGAATAAGGGGGATCAGCCCCAGCATTTT
CASSYSNKGDQPQHF
>15|many|TRBJ2-1|.|TRBV4-1
TGCGCCAGCAGCCAAGGAGGGGCCTTGGAGGCTGAGCAGTTCTTC
CASSQGGALEAEQFF
>15|.|TRBJ1-6|TRBD1|TRBV4-3
TGCGCCAGCAGCCAAGATGGGACAGGGGATTCACCCCTCCACTTT
CASSQDGTGDSPLHF
>17|many|TRBJ1-1|TRBD1|TRBV4-3
TGCGCCAGCAGCCAAGAGATAGGCCAGACAGGGAGTACTGAAGCTTTCTTT
CASSQEIGQTGSTEAFF
>17|.|TRBJ2-2|TRBD2|TRBV2
TGTGCCAGCAGTGATGGAGCGGGGGGGTGGAACACCGGGGAGCTGTTTTTT
CASSDGAGGWNTGELFF
>13|.|TRBJ1-1|.|TRBV7-6
TGTGCCAGCAGCTTCGGGGGGGCCGCTGAAGCTTTCTTT
CASSFGGAAEAFF
>15|.|TRBJ2-7|.|TRBV7-2
TGTGCCAGCAGCTTCAGACTCGTAGGCTCCTACGAGCAGTACTTC
CASSFRLVGSYEQYF
>15|.|TRBJ2-6|.|TRBV7-2
TGTGCCAGCATCCAAGACTTCTCTGGGGCCAACGTCCTGACTTTC
CASIQDFSGANVLTF
>15|.|TRBJ2-2|.|TRBV20-1
TGCAGTGCTAGACCTCGCACCAAGAACACCGGGGAGCTGTTTTTT
CSARPRTKNTGELFF
>13|.|TRBJ2-5|.|TRBV20-1
TGCAGTGCTCGGAAAAGCGTCCAAGAGACCCAGTACTTC
CSARKSVQETQYF
>14|few|TRBJ1-2|TRBD1|TRBV6-5
TGTGCCAGCAGTTACGGCAGGGGGGCCTATGGCTACACCTTC
CASSYGRGAYGYTF